This T cell receptor (beta chain) was captured by sequencing in a study of T-cell memory formation after mild COVID-19. General study findings and limits: Contracting clones from day 15 to 85 showed balanced CD4/CD8; later expanders favored CD4+.

CDR1 and CDR2 from the germline V gene are LGHDT and YNNKEL (reference sequence). The CDR3 covers 17 residues. V shed 0 bases and J shed 4 bases, with 15 bases lying between them. TCRdb ran MiXCR on the 5' RACE reads and lists one entry per CDR3 protein. The table shows just over 150,000 distinct CDR3 sequences, with roughly 31% occurring only once. This clonotype has just a few counts. The antigen is unknown. Sequenced input: PBMCs or a T cell subset sorted from them (not recorded which). This TCR came from an adult woman who had mild COVID-19 (a few samples of this study predate the infection). Cell type and time point are not known. V and J are TRBV3-1 and TRBJ2-2, with D possibly being TRBD1 (6 bases). The CDR3 loop reads CASSQDAVGASTGELFF. The CDR3 coding sequence is TGTGCCAGCAGCCAAGATGCAGTGGGGGCCAGCACCGGGGAGCTGTTTTTT.